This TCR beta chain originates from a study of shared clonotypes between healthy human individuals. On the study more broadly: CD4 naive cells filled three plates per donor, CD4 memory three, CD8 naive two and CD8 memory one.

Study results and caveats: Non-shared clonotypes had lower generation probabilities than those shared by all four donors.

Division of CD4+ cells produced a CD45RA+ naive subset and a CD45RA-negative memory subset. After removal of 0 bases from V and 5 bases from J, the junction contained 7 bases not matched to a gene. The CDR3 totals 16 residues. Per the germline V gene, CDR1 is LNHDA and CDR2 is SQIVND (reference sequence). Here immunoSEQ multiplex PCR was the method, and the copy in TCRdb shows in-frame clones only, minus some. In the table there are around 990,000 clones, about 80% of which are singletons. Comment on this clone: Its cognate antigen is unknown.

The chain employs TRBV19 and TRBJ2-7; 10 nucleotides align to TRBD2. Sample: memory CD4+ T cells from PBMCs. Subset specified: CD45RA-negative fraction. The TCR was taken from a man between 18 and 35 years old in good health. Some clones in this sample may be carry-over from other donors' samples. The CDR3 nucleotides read TGTGCCAGTAGTATAGATCGTCCTAGCGGGAGCCACGAGCAGTACTTC. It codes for CASSIDRPSGSHEQYF.